This TCR beta chain originates from a study of blood T cell repertoires in COVID-19. Study summary: Acute and convalescent COVID-19 samples came from the United States, Italy and Spain. From T cells, B-cell-depleted T cells, or PBMCs came the material, which was cDNA or gDNA.

Germline V gene data show CDR1 as WNHNN and CDR2 as SYGVQD (reference sequence). Trimming pared 9 bases from V and 2 bases from J, leaving 10 bases between. The CDR3 is 12 amino acids. In the source study's methods: Counts of nucleated cells, estimated from reference gene primer amplification, were obtained. Assay used: immunoSEQ multiplex PCR; TCRdb lists only in-frame clones, some missing. V, J and clone size are taken as reported in that table, and D and trimming were inferred from the DNA itself. The sample comprises more than 80,000 clones, over 65% of which are singletons, and 6.2% rests with the top ten. Enrolment of Seattle patients took place during active infection, and they were followed longitudinally.

Sequencing input: peripheral blood. V gene TRBV10-1 combines with J gene TRBJ2-5, with unresolved D. The clonotype was recovered from an elderly man with COVID-19, enrolled during active disease. CDR3 region: CARNRPQETQYF. The CDR3 region has the DNA TGCGCCAGGAACAGACCTCAAGAGACCCAGTACTTC.